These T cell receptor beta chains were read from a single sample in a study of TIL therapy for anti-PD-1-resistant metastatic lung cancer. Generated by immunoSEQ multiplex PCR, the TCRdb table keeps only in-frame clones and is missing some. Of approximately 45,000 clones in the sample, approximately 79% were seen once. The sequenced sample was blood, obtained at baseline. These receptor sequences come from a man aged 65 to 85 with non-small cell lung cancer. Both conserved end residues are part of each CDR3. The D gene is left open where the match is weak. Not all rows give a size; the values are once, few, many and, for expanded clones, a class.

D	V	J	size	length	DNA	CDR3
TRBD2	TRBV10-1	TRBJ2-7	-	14	TGCGCCAGCAGGGGGAGCGGGAGTGGTAACGAGCAGTACTTC	CASRGSGSGNEQYF
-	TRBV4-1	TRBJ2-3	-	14	TGCGCCAGCAGCCAATTAGCGGGCACAGATACGCAGTATTTT	CASSQLAGTDTQYF
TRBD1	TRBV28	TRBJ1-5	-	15	TGTGCCAGCACTCAGGACAGGGGCCCCAATCAGCCCCAGCATTTT	CASTQDRGPNQPQHF
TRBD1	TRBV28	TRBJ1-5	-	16	TGTGCCAGCAGTCCCGACAGGGTTCTAGACAATCAGCCCCAGCATTTT	CASSPDRVLDNQPQHF
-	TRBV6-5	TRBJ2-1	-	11	TGTGCCAGCAGTTTATACGGTGAGCAGTTCTTC	CASSLYGEQFF
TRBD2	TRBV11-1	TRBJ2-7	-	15	TGTGCCAGCAGCTTAGCGATAGCGGGTAATTACGAGCAGTACTTC	CASSLAIAGNYEQYF
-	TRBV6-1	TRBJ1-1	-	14	TGTGCCAGCAGTGAAAGGCCAGCGAACACTGAAGCTTTCTTT	CASSERPANTEAFF
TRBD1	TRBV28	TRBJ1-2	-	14	TGTGCCAGCACCTCCGGACAGGGCGCCTATGGCTACACCTTC	CASTSGQGAYGYTF
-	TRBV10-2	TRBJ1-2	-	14	TGCGCCAGCAGCCCGGGACAACTTAACTATGGCTACACCTTC	CASSPGQLNYGYTF
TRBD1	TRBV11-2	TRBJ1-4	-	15	TGTGCCAGCAGCTTATCAGGGGGTGGGAATGAAAAACTGTTTTTT	CASSLSGGGNEKLFF
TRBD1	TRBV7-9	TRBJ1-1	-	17	TGTGCCAGCAGCCCCCGTCCCGGGACAGGGATGAACACTGAAGCTTTCTTT	CASSPRPGTGMNTEAFF
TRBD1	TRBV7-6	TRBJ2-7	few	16	TGTGCCAGCAGCTTAAGGGTCGGGACAGATTCCTACGAGCAGTACTTC	CASSLRVGTDSYEQYF